The rows below give T cell receptor beta chains drawn from one sample of a study of blood T cells in healthy people across ages. Via MiXCR, TCRdb re-called the 5' RACE reads, giving one row per CDR3 protein. Of hundreds of thousands of distinct CDR3 sequences listed, 40% to 45% were seen once; the top ten hold 30%. The specimen sequenced was blood. The receptor set was obtained from a man older than 75 in good health. CDR3s include the opening cysteine and the closing phenylalanine or tryptophan. A D gene is named only where the DNA matches it firmly. The size entry is marked missing in some rows and otherwise reads once, few, many or a size class.

TRBV2,.,TRBJ2-1,17,.,CASSHNPGGRSYNEQFF,TGTGCCAGCAGTCACAACCCCGGGGGGCGCTCCTACAATGAGCAGTTCTTC
TRBV20-1,.,TRBJ2-1,14,TRBD2,CSASSSGGDNEQFF,TGCAGTGCTAGCTCAAGCGGGGGAGACAATGAGCAGTTCTTC
TRBV20-1,many,TRBJ2-3,16,TRBD2,CSARASGRLSSDTQYF,TGCAGTGCTAGGGCTAGCGGGAGGTTGAGCTCAGATACGCAGTATTTT
TRBV29-1,.,TRBJ2-7,13,.,CSVDSEALYEQYF,TGCAGCGTTGACTCGGAGGCCCTCTACGAGCAGTACTTC
TRBV29-1,.,TRBJ1-2,15,TRBD1,CTVSGTGGSKHGYTF,TGCACCGTGTCCGGAACAGGGGGCTCGAAGCATGGCTACACCTTC
TRBV6-5,.,TRBJ2-7,13,.,CASSAGRSYEQYF,TGTGCCAGCAGTGCAGGTCGCTCCTACGAGCAGTACTTC
TRBV4-2,few,TRBJ1-2,20,.,CASSQLDRGRVEIGDYGYTF,TGTGCCAGCAGCCAACTGGACAGAGGCCGGGTGGAGATTGGGGACTATGGCTACACCTTC
TRBV4-2,.,TRBJ1-6,15,.,CASSQVEKDNSPLHF,TGTGCCAGCAGCCAAGTTGAGAAAGATAATTCACCCCTCCACTTT
TRBV20-1,.,TRBJ2-7,13,.,CSARISNAYEQYF,TGCAGTGCTAGGATATCCAACGCCTACGAGCAGTACTTC
TRBV27,.,TRBJ1-2,17,TRBD1,CASTPGQGAFSNYGYTF,TGTGCCAGCACGCCCGGACAGGGGGCCTTTTCTAACTATGGCTACACCTTC
TRBV7-2,.,TRBJ2-3,16,TRBD2,CASSLLGGVSTDTQYF,TGTGCCAGCAGCTTGTTGGGGGGGGTGAGCACAGATACGCAGTATTTT
TRBV11-2,many,TRBJ2-5,11,.,CASSIKETQYF,TGTGCCAGCAGTATCAAAGAGACCCAGTACTTC
TRBV6-2/TRBV6-3,.,TRBJ2-5,14,.,CASSYLRGVDEQYF,TGTGCCAGCAGTTACTTGAGGGGGGTTGATGAGCAGTACTTC
TRBV7-2,.,TRBJ2-1,19,TRBD2,CASSLAAGTSGGGRNEQFF,TGTGCCAGCAGCTTAGCGGCCGGGACTAGCGGGGGAGGGAGGAATGAGCAGTTCTTC
TRBV5-1,.,TRBJ2-3,15,.,CASSLFANIGDTQYF,TGCGCCAGCAGCTTGTTCGCGAATATCGGGGATACGCAGTATTTT
TRBV4-2,.,TRBJ2-6,19,TRBD1,CASSRNRDRGRSGANVLTF,TGTGCCAGCAGTCGTAACCGGGACAGGGGGCGATCTGGGGCCAACGTCCTGACTTTC
TRBV28,.,TRBJ2-1,15,TRBD1,CASSFRGSSYNEQFF,TGTGCCAGCAGTTTCAGGGGGAGCTCCTACAATGAGCAGTTCTTC
TRBV7-9,.,TRBJ2-5,15,TRBD1,CASSLFGQVQETQYF,TGTGCCAGCAGCTTATTCGGACAGGTCCAAGAGACCCAGTACTTC
TRBV9,few,TRBJ2-1,17,.,CASSSKGGANRSPEQFF,TGTGCCAGCAGCAGCAAGGGGGGGGCTAACAGAAGTCCTGAGCAGTTCTTC
TRBV14,.,TRBJ2-1,12,.,CASSRVYNEQFF,TGTGCCAGCAGCCGGGTGTATAATGAGCAGTTCTTC
TRBV5-4,.,TRBJ2-5,14,.,CARGRDVYHETQYF,TGTGCCAGGGGCCGGGACGTATATCACGAGACCCAGTACTTC
TRBV20-1,.,TRBJ2-3,17,TRBD2,CSARDGGLAGGIHTQYF,TGCAGTGCTAGAGATGGGGGCCTAGCGGGGGGGATACATACGCAGTATTTT
TRBV7-9,.,TRBJ2-5,17,TRBD2,CASSYGTSGGYQETQYF,TGTGCCAGCAGCTACGGGACTAGCGGGGGGTACCAAGAGACCCAGTACTTC
TRBV20-1,few,TRBJ1-6,13,TRBD1,CSASNRGNSPLHF,TGCAGTGCTAGTAACAGGGGAAATTCACCCCTCCACTTT
TRBV14,.,TRBJ2-4,20,TRBD2,CASSQASLLAGGPVKNIQYF,TGTGCCAGCAGCCAAGCCTCCCTCTTAGCGGGAGGGCCTGTCAAAAACATTCAGTACTTC
TRBV29-1,once,TRBJ1-2,13,.,CGVESGANYGYTF,TGCGGCGTTGAGTCCGGGGCCAACTATGGCTACACCTTC
TRBV2,.,TRBJ2-7,12,.,CASKRQTYEQYF,TGTGCCAGCAAGAGGCAGACCTACGAGCAGTACTTC
TRBV6-5,few,TRBJ2-5,13,.,CASSYTVQERRYF,TGTGCCAGCAGTTACACCGTACAGGAACGGCGGTACTTC
TRBV4-3,.,TRBJ1-2,15,.,CASSQEIIANYGYTF,TGCGCCAGCAGCCAAGAAATAATAGCTAACTATGGCTACACCTTC
TRBV6-1,.,TRBJ2-1,15,TRBD2,CASSLGGIGNNEQFF,TGTGCCAGCAGTCTGGGGGGGATAGGGAACAATGAGCAGTTCTTC
TRBV27,many,TRBJ2-3,15,.,CASSLKGFQIDTQYF,TGTGCCAGCAGTTTAAAGGGATTCCAAATAGATACGCAGTATTTT
TRBV20-1,.,TRBJ2-1,11,.,CSAGTQNEQFF,TGCAGTGCTGGGACTCAGAATGAGCAGTTCTTC
TRBV29-1,many,TRBJ2-7,13,TRBD1,CSVERTGGDEQYF,TGCAGCGTTGAAAGGACAGGGGGAGACGAGCAGTACTTC